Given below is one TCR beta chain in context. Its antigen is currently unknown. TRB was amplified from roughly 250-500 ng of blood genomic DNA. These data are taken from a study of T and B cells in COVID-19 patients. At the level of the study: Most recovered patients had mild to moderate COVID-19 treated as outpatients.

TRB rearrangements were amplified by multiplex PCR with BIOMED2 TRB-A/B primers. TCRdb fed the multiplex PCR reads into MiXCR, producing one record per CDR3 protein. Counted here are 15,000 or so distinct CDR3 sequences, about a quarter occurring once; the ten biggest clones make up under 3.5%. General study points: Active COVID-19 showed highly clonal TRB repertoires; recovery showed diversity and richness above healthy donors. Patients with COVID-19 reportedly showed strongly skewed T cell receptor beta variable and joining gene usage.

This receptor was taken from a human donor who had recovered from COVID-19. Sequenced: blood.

The CDR3: CASSAGLIAKNIQYF. DNA of the CDR3: TGTGCCAGCAGCGCGGGACTTATAGCCAAAAACATTCAGTACTTC. The chain has TRBV5-5 and TRBJ2-4, with a weak D call TRBD2 (6 bases). The CDR3 consists of 15 residues. V was cut by 4 bases and J by 0 bases, with 11 bases left in between. CDR1 and CDR2 from the germline V gene are SGHKS and YYEKEE (reference sequence).